This T cell receptor (beta chain) came from a study of blood T cell repertoires in COVID-19. Across the study: Whether acute or convalescent, the COVID-19 samples came from the United States, Italy and Spain.

Profiling relied on immunoSEQ multiplex PCR, and the TCRdb table lists in-frame clones only, not all of them. The sample yields approximately 110,000 clones, approximately 74% seen once. The CDR3 length is 14 residues. Trimming left V 5 bases short and J 5 bases short, with 14 bases between. Germline CDR1 reads SGHAT; CDR2 reads FQNNGV. The chain recombines TRBV11-2 with TRBJ2-3, with D maybe TRBD2 (6 bases). Source material: peripheral blood. The clonotype was recovered from an older man with COVID-19, enrolled during active disease. The CDR3 DNA reads TGTGCCAGCAGCGCCGGGGACTCCCGAGATACGCAGTATTTT. Encoded protein: CASSAGDSRDTQYF.